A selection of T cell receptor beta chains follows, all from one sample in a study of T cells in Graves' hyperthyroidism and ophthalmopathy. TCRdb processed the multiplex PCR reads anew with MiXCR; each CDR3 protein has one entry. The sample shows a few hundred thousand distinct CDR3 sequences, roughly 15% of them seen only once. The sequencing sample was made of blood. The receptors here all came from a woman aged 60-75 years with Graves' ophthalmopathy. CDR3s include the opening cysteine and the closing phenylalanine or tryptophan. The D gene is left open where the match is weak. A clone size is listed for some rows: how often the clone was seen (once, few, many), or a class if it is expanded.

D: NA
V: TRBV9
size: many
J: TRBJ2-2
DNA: TGTGCCAGCAGCGTATCCACCGGGGAGCTGTTTTTT
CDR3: CASSVSTGELFF

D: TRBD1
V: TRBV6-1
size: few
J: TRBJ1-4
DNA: TGTGCCAGCAGGACAGGGGGAAGAGCTAATGAAAAACTGTTTTTT
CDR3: CASRTGGRANEKLFF

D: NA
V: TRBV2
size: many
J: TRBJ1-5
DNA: TGTGCCAGCAATTGGGGTCCGGAACAGCCCCAGCATTTT
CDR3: CASNWGPEQPQHF

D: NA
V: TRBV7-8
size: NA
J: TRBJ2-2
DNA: TGTGCCAGCAGTCCATCCGTACTCGCCGGGGAGCTGTTTTTT
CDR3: CASSPSVLAGELFF

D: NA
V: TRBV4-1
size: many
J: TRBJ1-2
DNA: TGCGCCAGCAGCCAAGGTGCAGCTAACTATGGCTACACCTTC
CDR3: CASSQGAANYGYTF

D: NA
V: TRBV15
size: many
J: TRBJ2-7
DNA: TGTGCCACCAGCAGAGATATAGCCTCCTACGAGCAGTACTTC
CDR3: CATSRDIASYEQYF

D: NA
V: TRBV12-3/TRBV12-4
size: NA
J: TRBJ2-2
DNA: TGTGCCAGCAGTTTAGTACTTGGAACACAGGGCTCCGGGGAGCTGTTTTTT
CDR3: CASSLVLGTQGSGELFF

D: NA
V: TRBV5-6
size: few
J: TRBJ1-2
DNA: TGTGCCAGCAGCTTGGTTTCGCCGGACAGTCAATATGGCTACACCTTC
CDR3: CASSLVSPDSQYGYTF

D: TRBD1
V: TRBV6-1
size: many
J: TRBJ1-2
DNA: TGTGCCAGCAGTGAGGAGGGGGCGACCTATGGCTACACCTTC
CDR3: CASSEEGATYGYTF

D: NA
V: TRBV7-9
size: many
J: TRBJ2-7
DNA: TGTGCCAGCAGCTTCGGGTCACCCTGGGACCTTGATAACTACGAGCAGTACTTC
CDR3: CASSFGSPWDLDNYEQYF

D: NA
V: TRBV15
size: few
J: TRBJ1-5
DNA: TGTGCCACCAGCCTGGGACAAAATAGCAATCAGCCCCAGCATTTT
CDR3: CATSLGQNSNQPQHF

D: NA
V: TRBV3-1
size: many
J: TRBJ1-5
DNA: TGTGCCAGCAGCCAAGGGTCAAATCAGCCCCAGCATTTT
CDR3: CASSQGSNQPQHF

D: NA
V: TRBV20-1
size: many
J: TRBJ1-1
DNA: TGCAGTCATAGGGCCCAGGGTCGAGACCTTAGGATGGCTTTCTTT
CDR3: CSHRAQGRDLRMAFF

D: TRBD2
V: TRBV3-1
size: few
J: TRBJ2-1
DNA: TGTGCCAGCAGAAAAGGTCTAGCGGGGTACAATGAGCAGTTCTTC
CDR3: CASRKGLAGYNEQFF

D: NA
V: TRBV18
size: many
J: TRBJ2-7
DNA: TGTGCCAGCTCACCCCTAGGGGGAGGGCCTAACGAGCAGTACTTC
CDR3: CASSPLGGGPNEQYF

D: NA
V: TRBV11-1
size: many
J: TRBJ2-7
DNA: TGTGCCAGCAGCAACCGTTACGACGAGCAGTACTTC
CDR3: CASSNRYDEQYF

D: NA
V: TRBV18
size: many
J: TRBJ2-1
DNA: TGTGCCAGCTCACCGGGTTCGCCCCCTGAGCAGTTCTTC
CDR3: CASSPGSPPEQFF

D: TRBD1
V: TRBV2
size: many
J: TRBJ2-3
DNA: TGTGCCAGCACCATGGACAGGGGGCCCACAGATACGCAGTATTTT
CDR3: CASTMDRGPTDTQYF

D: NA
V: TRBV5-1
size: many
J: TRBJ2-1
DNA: TGCGCCAGCAGCTTGGATGTGGTAGGGTGGACCTACAATGAGCAGTTCTTC
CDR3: CASSLDVVGWTYNEQFF

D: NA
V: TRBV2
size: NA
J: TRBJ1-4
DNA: TGTGCCAGCAGTGAACCCAATAATGAAAAACTGTTTTTT
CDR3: CASSEPNNEKLFF

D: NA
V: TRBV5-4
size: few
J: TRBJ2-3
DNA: TGTGCCAGTTCTACGGGGCGCTCAGATACGCAGTATTTT
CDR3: CASSTGRSDTQYF

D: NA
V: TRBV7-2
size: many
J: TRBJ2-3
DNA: TGTGCCAGCAGCTTATCTCCGGGACTCGGGACCACAGATACGCAGTATTTT
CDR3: CASSLSPGLGTTDTQYF

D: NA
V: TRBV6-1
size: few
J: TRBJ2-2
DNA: TGTGCCAGCAACCCCCGGCAGGGTTTCGCCGGGGAGCTGTTTTTT
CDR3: CASNPRQGFAGELFF

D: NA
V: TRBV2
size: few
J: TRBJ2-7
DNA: TGTGCCAGCACCCAAGGTGGCTCACTCTACGAGCAGTACTTC
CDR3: CASTQGGSLYEQYF

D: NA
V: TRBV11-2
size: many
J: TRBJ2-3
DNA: TGTGCCAGCAGCTTAGATAGGTACACAGATACGCAGTATTTT
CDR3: CASSLDRYTDTQYF

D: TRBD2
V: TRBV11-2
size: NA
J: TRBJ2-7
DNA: TGTGCCAGCAGCTTAGAAGGGGGGCTAGCGGGAAGGAACGAGCAGTACTTC
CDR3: CASSLEGGLAGRNEQYF

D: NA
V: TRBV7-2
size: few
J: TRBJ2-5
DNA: TGTGCCAGCAGAATAGGGGCAGGGGCAAAGGGAGAGACCCAGTACTTC
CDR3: CASRIGAGAKGETQYF